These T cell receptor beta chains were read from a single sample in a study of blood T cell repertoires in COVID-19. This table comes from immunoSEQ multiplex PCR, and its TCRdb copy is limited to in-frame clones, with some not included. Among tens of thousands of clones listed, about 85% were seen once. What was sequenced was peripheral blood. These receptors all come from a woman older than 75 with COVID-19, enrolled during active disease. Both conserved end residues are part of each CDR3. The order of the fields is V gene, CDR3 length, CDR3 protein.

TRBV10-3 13 CAITGVGTDTQYF
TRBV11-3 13 CASSLDPFSTQYF
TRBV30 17 CAWMGGVAGVVTGELFF
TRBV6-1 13 CASSEALDRLAFF
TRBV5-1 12 CASTDRAGGYTF
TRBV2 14 CASSWTGGKEKLFF
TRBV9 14 CASSVETRGNTIYF
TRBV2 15 CASSEMGHTGNTIYF
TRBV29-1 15 CSVDVTSGGAETQYF
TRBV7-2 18 CASSLEGTGGNRAYEQYF
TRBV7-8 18 CASSSGGTSGGFTGELFF
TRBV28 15 CASRKRGSSYNEQFF
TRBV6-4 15 CASSAQGAVTGELFF
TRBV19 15 CASSAPQRRTGELFF
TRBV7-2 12 CASSRQGYEQYF
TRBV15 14 CATSRRGSYNEQFF
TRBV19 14 CASSILASYNEQFF
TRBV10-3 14 CAITRGLPTYEQYF
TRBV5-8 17 CASSLSQILSYNSPLHF
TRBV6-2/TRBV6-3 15 CASSYKGQYNQPQHF
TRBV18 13 CASSPGEGTEAFF
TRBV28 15 CASSYPGLAFNEQFF
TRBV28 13 CASSTPAGTEAFF
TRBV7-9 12 CASSLTTSELFF
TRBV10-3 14 CAISDRGVENTIYF
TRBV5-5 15 CASSSALAGANVLTF
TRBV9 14 CASSGGQGLYGYTF
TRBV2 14 CASSRGSRSETQYF
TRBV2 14 CASRKTGGNQPQHF
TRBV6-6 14 CASSGDRGTEEQYF
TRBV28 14 CASSFFGRSYEQYF
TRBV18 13 CASSPGPKETQYF
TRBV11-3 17 CASSSPGSSLLPYEQYF
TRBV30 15 CAWSGRQGNNQPQHF
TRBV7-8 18 CASSFGGTSGEGAGEQYF
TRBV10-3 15 CAIRVAGGSYNEQFF
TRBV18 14 CASSPPSDYGTQYF
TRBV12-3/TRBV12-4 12 CASSFSAGAQFF
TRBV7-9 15 CASSRSQGRDTEAFF
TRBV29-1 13 CSVEDRHQREQYF